The 2 T cell receptor beta chains below all came from one sample that was sequenced in a study of blood T cell repertoires in COVID-19. Here immunoSEQ multiplex PCR was the method, and the copy in TCRdb shows in-frame clones only, minus some. Of roughly 80,000 clones in the sample, under 80% were seen once. Material for sequencing was peripheral blood. The receptors were gathered from a human donor in a cohort sampled during active COVID-19.

The chain links TRBV5-6 to TRBJ2-6; TRBD1 matches at 9 bases. The CDR3 length is 13 residues. Germline CDR1 is SGHDT and CDR2 is YYEEEE. The V gene end was trimmed by 3 bases and the J gene end by 10 bases; junction bases not matched to a gene: 2. The CDR3 region has the DNA TGTGCCAGCAGCTACGACAGGGGGAACGTCCTGACTTTC. Protein product: CASSYDRGNVLTF.

The gene calls are TRBV5-1 and TRBJ2-2; the match to TRBD1 covers 7 bases. Trimming at V came to 6 bases and at J to 5 bases, leaving 4 bases not matched to a gene. The germline CDR1 and CDR2 sequences are SGHRS and YFSETQ. The CDR3 has 13 residues. DNA for the CDR3: TGCGCCAGCAATGAGGGGGCGACCGGGGAGCTGTTTTTT. Translating gives CASNEGATGELFF.